This is a list of T cell receptor beta chains from one sample in a study of T cell changes during pregnancy in multiple sclerosis. Sequencing was performed with immunoSEQ multiplex PCR; in TCRdb, only in-frame clones are kept and a portion is missing. The table lists around 30,000 clones, 89% of them singletons. The specimen comprised CD8+ T cells from peripheral blood mononuclear cells, sampled in the second trimester of pregnancy. Receptor source: a female donor with multiple sclerosis, enrolled in a pregnancy study. CDR3s leave out the opening cysteine and the closing phenylalanine or tryptophan. Fields, in order: J gene, V gene, CDR3 protein.

J: TRBJ2-1
V: TRBV27
CDR3: ASSFGREIYEQF

J: TRBJ1-1
V: TRBV27
CDR3: ASSLTVNTEAF

J: TRBJ2-1
V: TRBV7-8
CDR3: ASSSVAGGARFNNEQF

J: TRBJ2-1
V: TRBV27
CDR3: ASSPLFDRATEQF

J: TRBJ1-1
V: TRBV6-1
CDR3: ASGRTGYPEAF

J: TRBJ2-2
V: TRBV29-1
CDR3: SVVAGTGELF

J: TRBJ1-1
V: TRBV29-1
CDR3: SGADRGHEAF

J: TRBJ2-3
V: TRBV14
CDR3: ASSPGGSPRTDTQY

J: TRBJ2-7
V: TRBV9
CDR3: ASSVAQGFEQY

J: TRBJ2-5
V: TRBV2
CDR3: ASSEWGTPGKETQY

J: TRBJ2-7
V: TRBV6-1
CDR3: ASTGQGATYEQY

J: TRBJ1-4
V: TRBV4-1
CDR3: ASSQDGGTNEKLF

J: TRBJ2-7
V: TRBV27
CDR3: ASSISVDYEQY

J: TRBJ1-6
V: TRBV14
CDR3: ASSAGQGKNSPLH

J: TRBJ2-7
V: TRBV27
CDR3: ASSTQGFYEQY

J: TRBJ1-1
V: TRBV6-1
CDR3: ASSEPPTGENTEAF

J: TRBJ1-1
V: TRBV15
CDR3: ATSRLTGLNTEAF

J: TRBJ2-5
V: TRBV27
CDR3: ASSPDRGHQETQY

J: TRBJ2-2
V: TRBV10-3
CDR3: AIRVGLAGVAGELF

J: TRBJ1-3
V: TRBV19
CDR3: ASSTDSSSGNTIY

J: TRBJ2-1
V: TRBV4-2
CDR3: ASSQDASGGYNEQF

J: TRBJ2-1
V: TRBV7-9
CDR3: ASSFAGTSKHVEQF